The clone carrying this T cell receptor (beta chain) was counted only a few times. What it binds is unknown. This entry is derived from a study of T cell repertoires in cytomegalovirus infection. Study-level information: Matching HLA type, along with CMV infection, was indicated by public TCR beta signatures. Study outcomes and limitations: Carriage of CMV together with the relevant HLA was identifiable through cumulative public TCR beta family frequency. Predominance within the ex vivo response was attributable to HLA-C-restricted CMV-specific TCR beta clonotypes.

CDR3 length equals 14 residues. Germline-derived CDR1 and CDR2 are SEHNR and FQNEAQ (reference sequence). The V end was cut by 2 bases, the J end by 6 bases, with 13 bases between. MiXCR, applied by TCRdb to the reads, yields one record per CDR3 protein. The data hold 400,000 or so distinct CDR3 sequences, with about a sixth observed a single time. This TCR was sampled from a human donor in good health (CMV status not recorded). Some clones in this sample may be carry-over from other donors' samples. The sequencing input was PBMCs. The rearrangement uses TRBV7-9 and TRBJ1-1; maybe TRBD1 (6 bases). The CDR3 DNA reads as TGTGCCAGCAGCTTATTCGGGGGCACAGCTGAAGCTTTCTTT. Amino acid sequence: CASSLFGGTAEAFF.